This TCR beta chain was retrieved from a study of shared clonotypes between healthy human individuals. Study-wide results and limits: Across subsets, estimated richness was generally greater for naive than for memory populations.

This clone was observed once. Its specificity is unknown. Terminally differentiated effector memory CD45RA+ cells were excluded by CCR7 positive selection of CD45RO-negative cells. Every donor, a Caucasian adult, lived in Nashville, Tennessee. J was trimmed by 8 bases and V by 0 bases; bases with no gene match: 7. CDR1 and CDR2 from the germline V gene are SGHRS and YFSETQ. There are 17 residues in the CDR3. As processed by the authors: ImmunoSEQ yielded junction-only sequences lacking quality scores, so filtering differed. Measured with immunoSEQ multiplex PCR; TCRdb has only the in-frame clones, and not every one. That table gives V, J and clone size, and the DNA gave D and trimming. The repertoire consists of about 2.1 million clones, with approximately 92% occurring once and the leading ten covering more than 1.5%.

The sample taken for sequencing was naive CD8+ T cells from PBMCs. This receptor was identified in a man between 18 and 35 years old in good health. Some clones in this sample may be carry-over from other donors' samples. The chain couples TRBV5-1 to TRBJ2-2, with 13 bases identical to TRBD2. This chain's CDR3 is CASSLEGLAGMTGELFF. CDR3 nucleotide sequence: TGCGCCAGCAGCTTGGAGGGACTAGCGGGAATGACTGGGGAGCTGTTTTTT.